Below are 9 T cell receptor beta chains sequenced from a single sample in a study of blood T cell repertoires in COVID-19 (dated by TCRdb to 2018 to 2021). Library preparation used the immunoSEQ multiplex PCR assay. TCRdb took over this immuneACCESS table, retaining in-frame rearrangements with V and J assigned. Such tables are incomplete; in checked studies, under half of the missing clones stem from an unresolved V gene, and the remainder is unexplained. The sample table contains roughly 160,000 clones; only one count was recorded for about nine tenths of them. The ten largest clones represent approximately 5% of the sample. The sequencing sample was made of peripheral blood. These receptors all come from a man between 18 and 35 years old with COVID-19, enrolled during active disease.

This clone occurred a few times. The chain employs TRBV11-2 and TRBJ2-7; D possibly corresponds to TRBD1 (6 bases). CDR1 and CDR2 (germline): SGHAT, FQNNGV. The germline V and J ends were trimmed by 1 base and 7 bases, with 20 bases remaining between them. The CDR3 is 16 amino acids. CDR3 protein: CASSLGVTGILDEQYF. CDR3 DNA sequence: TGTGCCAGCAGCTTAGGAGTCACAGGGATTCTAGATGAGCAGTACTTC.

The chain joins TRBV4-1 to TRBJ1-3; D is possibly TRBD1 (6 bases). The CDR3 sequence is 15 residues long. V was shortened by 1 base and J by 2 bases, with 9 bases between the two germline ends. Per germline, CDR1 MGHRA and CDR2 YSYEKL. CDR3 DNA sequence: TGCGCCAGCAGCCAAGGGGGGCGGGCTGGAAACACCATATATTTT. The encoded protein is CASSQGGRAGNTIYF.

The CDR3 DNA sequence: TGTGCCAGCTCATCCGGACAAGAGCAGTTCTTC. This sequence encodes CASSSGQEQFF. The chain employs TRBV18 and TRBJ2-1, with D possibly TRBD1 on 5 matching bases. This CDR3 has 11 residues. Per germline, CDR1 KGHSH and CDR2 LQKENI. V lost 5 bases and J 10 bases, leaving 9 bases between the germline ends. Full variable domain (outside the CDR3, taken from reference TRBV18 and TRBJ2-1): NAGVMQNPRHLVRRRGQEARLRCSPMKGHSHVYWYRQLPEEGLKFMVYLQKENIIDESGMPKERFSAEFPKEGPSILRIQQVVRGDSAAYFCASSSGQEQFFGPGTRLTVL.

The rearrangement uses TRBV7-8 and TRBJ2-7; D gene ambiguous. The V end was cut by 8 bases, the J end by 4 bases, with 12 bases between. From germline, CDR1 is SGHVS and CDR2 FQNEAQ. The CDR3 runs 12 residues. For the CDR3, the DNA is TGTGCCAGCGGTCCACGGCGGTACGAGCAGTACTTC. Translating it yields CASGPRRYEQYF.

This chain links TRBV7-2 with TRBJ2-2; D is perhaps TRBD2 (5 bases). V lost 4 bases and J lost 1, with 10 bases in between. This CDR3 is built from 15 residues. Germline values: CDR1 SGHTA, CDR2 FQGNSA. CDR3 region: CASSYPSGNTGELFF. Written as DNA, the CDR3 is TGTGCCAGCAGCTACCCGAGCGGGAACACCGGGGAGCTGTTTTTT.

This sequence joins TRBV15 and TRBJ2-3; the match to TRBD1 covers 9 bases. The V gene end was trimmed by 4 bases and the J gene end by 1 base; junction bases not matched to a gene: 6. CDR3 size: 16 residues. CDR1 LNHNV and CDR2 YYDKDF come from the germline V gene (reference sequence). CDR3 sequence: CATSKDRGYRTDTQYF. The CDR3 DNA reads as TGTGCCACCAGCAAGGACAGGGGATACCGCACAGATACGCAGTATTTT.

The chain uses TRBV6-5 and TRBJ1-3; 9 nucleotides agree with TRBD1. After removal of 2 bases from V and 8 bases from J, the junction contained 4 bases not matched to a gene. Germline assignment: CDR1 MNHEY and CDR2 SVGAGI. CDR3 size: 14 residues. The CDR3 DNA follows: TGTGCCAGCAGTTACGGAGACAGGGGGGACACCATATATTTT. Protein: CASSYGDRGDTIYF.

This clone was seen more than once but under ten times. The chain uses TRBV15 and TRBJ2-1, with D perhaps matching TRBD1 (7 bases). The V end was cut by 3 bases, the J end by 11 bases, with 20 bases between. CDR1 is LNHNV and CDR2 is YYDKDF in the germline V gene (reference sequence). The CDR3 is 15 amino acids. This CDR3 is CATSSPAGGSVKQFF. The CDR3 DNA sequence: TGTGCCACCAGCAGTCCGGCAGGGGGGAGTGTAAAGCAGTTCTTC.

This sequence joins TRBV28 and TRBJ2-7; D not resolved. The germline V and J ends were trimmed by 6 bases and 5 bases, with 8 bases remaining between them. Germline CDR1 is MDHEN and CDR2 is SYDVKM. CDR3 length equals 11 residues. The CDR3 loop is CASSLGHEQYF. The CDR3 DNA reads TGTGCCAGCAGCTTAGGCCACGAGCAGTACTTC.